These 14 T cell receptor beta chains were sequenced from one sample in a study of tumor-infiltrating lymphocytes in localized non-small cell lung cancer. Sequencing was performed with immunoSEQ multiplex PCR; in TCRdb, only in-frame clones are kept and a portion is missing. The sample shows more than 9,000 clones, nearly 65% of them seen only once. Specimen: lung tumor tissue. These receptors came from a human donor with non-small cell lung cancer.

V is TRBV9 and J is TRBJ2-3; D remains ambiguous. CDR3 size: 16 residues. Per the germline V gene, CDR1 is SGDLS and CDR2 is YYNGEE. The V gene lost 0 bases and the J gene lost 3 bases, with 14 bases spanning the gap. The CDR3 sequence: CASSVAAQVGTDTQYF. In DNA, the CDR3 is TGTGCCAGCAGCGTAGCGGCGCAGGTGGGGACAGATACGCAGTATTTT. The variable domain in full, with the rest retrieved from reference TRBV9 and TRBJ2-3, is DSGVTQTPKHLITATGQRVTLRCSPRSGDLSVYWYQQSLDQGLQFLIQYYNGEERAKGNILERFSAQQFPDLHSELNLSSLELGDSALYFCASSVAAQVGTDTQYFGPGTRLTVL.

The V call is TRBV15, the J call TRBJ1-4; D is undetermined. Germline lookup yields CDR1 LNHNV and CDR2 YYDKDF (reference sequence). CDR3 length: 16 amino acids. With 2 bases removed from V and 5 bases from J, the gap between germline ends came to 15 bases. Here the CDR3 reads CATSRLRHAANEKLFF. CDR3 DNA: TGTGCCACCAGCAGATTAAGACACGCAGCGAATGAAAAACTGTTTTTT.

The chain combines TRBV10-3 with TRBJ1-6; unclear D gene. The CDR3 length is 15 residues. CDR1 is ENHRY, CDR2 SYGVKD, per germline. The V end lost 10 bases, the J end lost 3 bases, and 16 bases lay between the germline ends. CDR3 amino acids: CATHKGGDYNSPLHF. The CDR3 bases are TGTGCCACTCACAAGGGCGGGGACTATAATTCACCCCTCCACTTT.

The V call is TRBV18, the J call TRBJ2-7; possibly TRBD1 for D (6 bases). CDR3 length equals 15 residues. Germline assignment: CDR1 KGHSH and CDR2 LQKENI. Trimming stripped 6 bases from V and 7 bases from J, with 22 bases between. In nucleotides, the CDR3 is TGTGCCAGCTCCCTGCAGGTGGGGGCGGATGAAGAGCAGTACTTC. Amino acid sequence: CASSLQVGADEEQYF.

The rearrangement links TRBV7-2 to TRBJ2-5; 9 nucleotides match TRBD1. Per germline, CDR1 SGHTA and CDR2 FQGNSA. Unmatched junction bases numbered 9, after V lost 5 bases and J lost 2 bases. The CDR3 covers 16 residues. The CDR3 bases are TGTGCCAGCAGCGTCGGGACAGGGTTAGGACAAGAGACCCAGTACTTC. This gives the protein CASSVGTGLGQETQYF.

The chain recombines TRBV29-1 with TRBJ2-1; D might be TRBD2 (6 bases). Trimming left V 5 bases short and J 6 bases short, with 11 bases between. The CDR3 has 12 amino acids. Germline CDR1 is SQVTM and CDR2 is ANQGSEA. CDR3 sequence: CSVSGPSNEQFF. The CDR3 coding sequence is TGCAGCGTTAGCGGGCCTAGCAATGAGCAGTTCTTC.

The chain is built from TRBV11-2 and TRBJ1-2, with D possibly matching TRBD1 (5 bases). V lost 5 bases and J 4 bases, leaving 23 bases between the germline ends. The CDR3 is made up of 17 amino acids. Germline CDR1 reads SGHAT; CDR2 reads FQNNGV. CDR3 nucleotides: TGTGCCAGCAGCCCCCCCGGCGGCCCAGGGAGGGGCTATGGCTACACCTTC. Protein: CASSPPGGPGRGYGYTF.

The chain has TRBV29-1 and TRBJ2-7; TRBD1 is a possible D gene (7 bases). Germline V lookup: CDR1 SQVTM, CDR2 ANQGSEA. Deletions cut 1 base from V and 4 bases from J, with 14 bases between. The CDR3 loop spans 14 amino acids. The CDR3 bases are TGCAGCGTTGAAGGCCAGGGGGGTCGATACGAGCAGTACTTC. Protein product: CSVEGQGGRYEQYF.

This clone appeared a few times. The CDR3 DNA follows: TGCGCCAGCAGCCAAGATCTGAGTACCCAGCCCCAGCATTTT. It encodes CASSQDLSTQPQHF. The genes are TRBV4-3 and TRBJ1-5; D is undetermined. The CDR3 length is 14 residues. The germline V gene encodes CDR1 LGHNA and CDR2 YSLEER. Trimming removed 0 bases from V and 7 bases from J, with 10 bases in between.

There are a few counts of this clone. The chain couples TRBV6-5 to TRBJ2-5, with 8 bases fitting TRBD1. Germline CDR1 reads MNHEY; CDR2 reads SVGAGI. V shed 10 bases, J shed 2 bases, and the junction held 9 bases outside the gene matches. The CDR3 has 14 amino acids. CDR3 coding DNA: TGTGCCACCGACGACAGGGGTCGGCAAGAGACCCAGTACTTC. This translates into CATDDRGRQETQYF.

The chain is built from TRBV7-8 and TRBJ2-7; D possibly uses TRBD1 or TRBD2 (5 bases each). Germline CDR1 SGHVS, CDR2 FQNEAQ. The CDR3 is 15 residues long. The V end was cut by 0 bases, the J end by 2 bases, with 11 bases between. The CDR3 DNA reads as TGTGCCAGCAGCTTAGCTGGGACCGGAGCCTACGAGCAGTACTTC. As protein: CASSLAGTGAYEQYF.

The V and J genes are TRBV12-5 and TRBJ2-3, with 9 nucleotides matching TRBD2. Germline values: CDR1 LGHNT, CDR2 FRNRAP. This CDR3 spans 15 amino acids. V lost 0 bases to trimming and J lost 5 bases; unmatched junction nucleotides: 3. CDR3 DNA sequence: TGTGCTAGTGGTTTGGTATTTAGCGGGAGAGATACGCAGTATTTT. Its protein product is CASGLVFSGRDTQYF. The full variable domain, its missing parts supplied by reference TRBV12-5 and TRBJ2-3, is DARVTQTPRHKVTEMGQEVTMRCQPILGHNTVFWYRQTMMQGLELLAYFRNRAPLDDSGMPKDRFSAEMPDATLATLKIQPSEPRDSAVYFCASGLVFSGRDTQYFGPGTRLTVL.

Concerning this clone itself: At one end, the junction sequence differs from germline, possibly due to a read error. The chain uses TRBV7-8 and TRBJ2-7, with unresolved D. Germline V lookup: CDR1 SGHVS, CDR2 FQNEAQ. CDR3 size: 11 residues. The CDR3 DNA reads TGTGCCAGCAGCCTTAACTACGCGCAGTACTTC. Protein sequence: CASSLNYAQYF.

By sample share, this clone is medium-sized. The chain links TRBV5-1 to TRBJ2-3; no clear D. The CDR3 totals 11 residues. Germline V CDR1 and CDR2: SGHRS, YFSETQ. Trimming removed 0 bases at V and 6 bases at J, with 2 bases between. DNA of the CDR3: TGCGCCAGCAGCTTGGGGGATACGCAGTATTTT. It is translated as CASSLGDTQYF. The whole variable domain, filled in from reference TRBV5-1 and TRBJ2-3, reads KAGVTQTPRYLIKTRGQQVTLSCSPISGHRSVSWYQQTPGQGLQFLFEYFSETQRNKGNFPGRFSGRQFSNSRSEMNVSTLELGDSALYLCASSLGDTQYFGPGTRLTVL.